This passage covers 12 T cell receptor beta chains from one sample sequenced in a study of blood T cell repertoires in COVID-19. The table came from immunoSEQ multiplex PCR; TCRdb's copy has only in-frame clones and leaves some out. The sample includes around 200,000 clones, 86% seen only once; the top ten take around 5.7%. The specimen was PBMCs or T cells enriched from blood (not recorded which). The receptor source for this set is a man aged 40-49 years with acute COVID-19.

The J gene is TRBJ1-6, the V gene TRBV28; 9 nucleotides match TRBD1. This CDR3 has 14 residues. The germline V gene encodes CDR1 MDHEN and CDR2 SYDVKM. After removal of 6 bases from V and 9 bases from J, the junction contained 6 bases not matched to a gene. The CDR3 DNA follows: TGTGCCAGCAGCCGACTGGGACAGGGTTCACCCCTCCACTTT. Protein: CASSRLGQGSPLHF.

This chain links TRBV7-8 with TRBJ1-6; D remains unclear. The ends were cut back, 5 bases at V and 0 bases at J, with 8 bases in the middle. CDR1 is SGHVS, CDR2 FQNEAQ, per germline. This CDR3 comprises 15 residues. The CDR3, as DNA: TGTGCCAGCAGCCCGCAACACTCCTATAATTCACCCCTCCACTTT. Its translation is CASSPQHSYNSPLHF.

Concerning this clone: Distinct nucleotide sequences in the sample also encode this CDR3. This chain links TRBV5-1 with TRBJ2-7; 7 bases align to TRBD1. Trimming removed 0 bases from V and 2 bases from J; junction bases left unmatched: 2. CDR3 size: 14 residues. Germline V gene sequence: CDR1 SGHRS, CDR2 YFSETQ. The CDR3 is CASSLGDRAYEQYF. In DNA, the CDR3 is TGCGCCAGCAGCTTGGGGGACAGAGCCTACGAGCAGTACTTC.

V gene TRBV7-2 combines with J gene TRBJ1-5, with D unclear. Germline V gene lookup returns CDR1 SGHTA and CDR2 FQGNSA. The CDR3 extends over 16 amino acids. V lost 4 bases to trimming and J lost 5 bases, with 18 bases between them. For the CDR3, the DNA is TGTGCCAGCAGCTCCAACGGAGGGCCGCAGCATCAGCCCCAGCATTTT. Translation gives CASSSNGGPQHQPQHF.

This clone was seen a few times. The chain joins TRBV2 to TRBJ1-3, with 7 positions matching TRBD1. J was trimmed by 3 bases and V by 3 bases; bases with no gene match: 8. Germline loops: CDR1 SNHLY, CDR2 FYNNEI. This CDR3 has 16 residues. The CDR3 is CASSDFRGSNGNTIYF. The CDR3 DNA follows: TGTGCCAGCAGTGATTTCAGGGGGAGTAATGGAAACACCATATATTTT.

This rearrangement joins TRBV9 to TRBJ2-7; the D gene is possibly TRBD2 (6 bases). The CDR3 runs to 13 residues. V shed 7 bases and J shed 5 bases, with 16 bases lying between them. CDR1 is SGDLS and CDR2 is YYNGEE in the germline V gene. The CDR3 sequence: CASAAGPAHEQYF. The CDR3 nucleotides read TGTGCCAGCGCGGCGGGACCTGCCCACGAGCAGTACTTC.

The V and J genes are TRBV2 and TRBJ1-2; weak D call: TRBD1 (5 bases). The CDR3 length is 14 residues. V lost 5 bases, J lost 2 bases, and 12 bases lay in between. Per the germline V gene, CDR1 is SNHLY and CDR2 is FYNNEI. Here the CDR3 DNA reads TGTGCCAGCAGTTTAGGGGCCTCCAACTATGGCTACACCTTC. Translation: CASSLGASNYGYTF.

The chain joins TRBV18 to TRBJ1-1, with TRBD1 as a possible D gene (6 bases). The CDR3 loop spans 13 amino acids. Germline CDR1 and CDR2: KGHSH and LQKENI. The germline V and J ends were trimmed by 5 bases and 4 bases, with 11 bases remaining between them. The CDR3 is CASSAEDSTEAFF. DNA for the CDR3: TGTGCCAGCTCAGCCGAGGACAGCACTGAAGCTTTCTTT.

The J gene is TRBJ2-3, the V gene TRBV27, with 11 bases lining up with TRBD2. Germline values: CDR1 MNHEY, CDR2 SMNVEV (reference sequence). V was clipped by 6 bases and J by 0 bases; unmatched bases: 5. The CDR3 sequence is 16 residues long. The CDR3 loop is CASSSRTSGSTDTQYF. The CDR3, as DNA: TGTGCCAGCAGCTCCAGGACTAGCGGGAGCACAGATACGCAGTATTTT.

The J gene is TRBJ2-5, the V gene TRBV7-3, with TRBD2 matching over 7 bases. J was trimmed by 1 base and V by 9 bases; bases with no gene match: 11. There are 15 residues in the CDR3. Germline V gene data show CDR1 as SGHTA and CDR2 as FQGTGA. This CDR3 reads CASTLGSGPQETQYF. CDR3 coding DNA: TGTGCCAGTACTTTGGGTAGCGGGCCCCAAGAGACCCAGTACTTC.

This chain links TRBV28 with TRBJ1-6; maybe TRBD1 (5 bases). V shed 6 bases and J shed 0 bases, with 9 bases lying between them. The CDR3 contains 15 residues. CDR1 is MDHEN and CDR2 is SYDVKM in the germline V gene. The CDR3 DNA reads TGTGCCAGCAGAGCGGGGACCTCCTATAATTCACCCCTCCACTTT. It specifies CASRAGTSYNSPLHF.

The CDR3 loop is CASTDRLNAQPQHF. CDR3 coding DNA: TGTGCCAGTACGGACAGGCTAAACGCTCAGCCCCAGCATTTT. This chain uses TRBV19 with TRBJ1-5; 7 bases map to TRBD1. Germline V lookup: CDR1 LNHDA, CDR2 SQIVND (reference sequence). The junction had 9 bases not matched to a gene; V was cut back by 7 bases and J by 6 bases. This CDR3 contains 14 residues. The full variable domain, its missing parts supplied by reference TRBV19 and TRBJ1-5, is DGGITQSPKYLFRKEGQNVTLSCEQNLNHDAMYWYRQDPGQGLRLIYYSQIVNDFQKGDIAEGYSVSREKKESFPLTVTSAQKNPTAFYLCASTDRLNAQPQHFGDGTRLSIL.